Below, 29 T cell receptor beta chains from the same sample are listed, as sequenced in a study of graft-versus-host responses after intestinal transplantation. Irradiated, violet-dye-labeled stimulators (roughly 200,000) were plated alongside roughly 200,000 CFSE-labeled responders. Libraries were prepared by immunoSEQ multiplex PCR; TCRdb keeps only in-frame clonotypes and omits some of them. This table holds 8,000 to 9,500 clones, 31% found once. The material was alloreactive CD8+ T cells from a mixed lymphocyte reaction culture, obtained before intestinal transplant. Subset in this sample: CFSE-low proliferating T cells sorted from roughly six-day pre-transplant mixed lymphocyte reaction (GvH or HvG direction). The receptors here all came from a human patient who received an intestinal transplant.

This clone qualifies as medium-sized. The CDR3: CASQGPSETGEQYF. In DNA, the CDR3 is TGTGCCAGCCAAGGCCCTAGCGAAACGGGTGAGCAGTACTTC. The rearrangement joins TRBV13 to TRBJ2-7, with D maybe TRBD2 (6 bases). The germline V and J ends were trimmed by 8 bases and 7 bases, with 21 bases remaining between them. From germline, CDR1 is PRHDT and CDR2 FYEKMQ (reference sequence). This CDR3 spans 14 amino acids. The complete variable domain, with remaining parts taken from reference TRBV13 and TRBJ2-7, reads AAGVIQSPRHLIKEKRETATLKCYPIPRHDTVYWYQQGPGQDPQFLISFYEKMQSDKGSIPDRFSAQQFSDYHSELNMSSLELGDSALYFCASQGPSETGEQYFGPGTRLTVT.

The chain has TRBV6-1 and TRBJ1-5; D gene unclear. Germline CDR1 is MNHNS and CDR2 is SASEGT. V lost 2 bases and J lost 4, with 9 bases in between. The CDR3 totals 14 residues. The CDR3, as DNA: TGTGCCAGCAGTGAACTCGCCGGGAATCAGCCCCAGCATTTT. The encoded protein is CASSELAGNQPQHF.

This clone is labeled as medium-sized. The DNA of the CDR3 is TGTGCCAGCAGCGGAACAGGGGATCTCCACGAGCAGTACTTC. Encoded protein: CASSGTGDLHEQYF. The rearrangement links TRBV9 to TRBJ2-7, with 7 nucleotides matching TRBD1. Looked up from germline, CDR1 is SGDLS and CDR2 is YYNGEE. CDR3 length: 14 amino acids. V lost 3 bases, J lost 5 bases, and 8 bases stayed unmatched.

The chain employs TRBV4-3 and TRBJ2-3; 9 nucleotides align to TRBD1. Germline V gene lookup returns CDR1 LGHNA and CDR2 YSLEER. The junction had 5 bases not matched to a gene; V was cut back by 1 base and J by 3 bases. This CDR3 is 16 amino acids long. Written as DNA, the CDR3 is TGCGCCAGCAGCCAAGCCCACAGGGGGCGGACAGATACGCAGTATTTT. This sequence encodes CASSQAHRGRTDTQYF.

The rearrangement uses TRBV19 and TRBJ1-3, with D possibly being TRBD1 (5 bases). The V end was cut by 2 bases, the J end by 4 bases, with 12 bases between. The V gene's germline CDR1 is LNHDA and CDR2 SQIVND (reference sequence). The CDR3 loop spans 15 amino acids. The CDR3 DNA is TGTGCCAGTAGTATAATAAAGGGGCGCGGAAACACCATATATTTT. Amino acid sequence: CASSIIKGRGNTIYF. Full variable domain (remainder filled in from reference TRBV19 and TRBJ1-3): DGGITQSPKYLFRKEGQNVTLSCEQNLNHDAMYWYRQDPGQGLRLIYYSQIVNDFQKGDIAEGYSVSREKKESFPLTVTSAQKNPTAFYLCASSIIKGRGNTIYFGEGSWLTVV.

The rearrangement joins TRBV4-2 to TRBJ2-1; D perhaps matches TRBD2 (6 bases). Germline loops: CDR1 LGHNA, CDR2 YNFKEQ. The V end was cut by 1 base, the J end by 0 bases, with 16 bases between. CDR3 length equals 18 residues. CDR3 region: CASSQGGLGGASYNEQFF. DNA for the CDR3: TGTGCCAGCAGCCAAGGTGGGCTGGGAGGAGCCTCCTACAATGAGCAGTTCTTC.

For the CDR3, the DNA is TGTGCCAGCAGTTATTCCACCTACGAGCAGTACTTC. Its protein is CASSYSTYEQYF. This chain links TRBV6-5 with TRBJ2-7; D not resolved. Germline lookup yields CDR1 MNHEY and CDR2 SVGAGI. The V gene lost 3 bases and the J gene lost 2 bases, with 5 bases spanning the gap. The CDR3 covers 12 residues.

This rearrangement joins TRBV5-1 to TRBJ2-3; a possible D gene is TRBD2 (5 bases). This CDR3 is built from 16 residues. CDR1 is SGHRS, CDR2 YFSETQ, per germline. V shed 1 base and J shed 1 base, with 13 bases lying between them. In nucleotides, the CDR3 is TGCGCCAGCAGCTTGTGGGCGGGTAGGCGCACAGATACGCAGTATTTT. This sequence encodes CASSLWAGRRTDTQYF.

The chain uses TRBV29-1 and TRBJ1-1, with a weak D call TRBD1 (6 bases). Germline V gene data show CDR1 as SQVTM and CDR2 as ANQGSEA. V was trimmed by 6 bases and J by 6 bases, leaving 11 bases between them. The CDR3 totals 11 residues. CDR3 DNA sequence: TGCAGCGTAATGGGGGGGCCTGAAGCTTTCTTT. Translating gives CSVMGGPEAFF.

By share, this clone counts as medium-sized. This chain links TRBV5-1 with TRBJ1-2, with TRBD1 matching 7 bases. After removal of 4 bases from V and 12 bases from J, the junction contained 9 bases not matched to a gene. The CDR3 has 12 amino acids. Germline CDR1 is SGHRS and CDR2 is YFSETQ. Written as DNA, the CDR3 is TGCGCCAGCAGCCTTACAGGGGCTCGGGACACCTTC. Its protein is CASSLTGARDTF.

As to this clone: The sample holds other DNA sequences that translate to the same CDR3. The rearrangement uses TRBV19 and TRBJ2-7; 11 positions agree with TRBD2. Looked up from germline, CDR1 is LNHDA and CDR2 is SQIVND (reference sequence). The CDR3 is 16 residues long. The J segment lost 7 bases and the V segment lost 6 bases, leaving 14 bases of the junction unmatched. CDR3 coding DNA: TGTGCCAGTAGCCAACTTGGACTAGCGGGTCTCCGGGAGCAGTACTTC. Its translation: CASSQLGLAGLREQYF.

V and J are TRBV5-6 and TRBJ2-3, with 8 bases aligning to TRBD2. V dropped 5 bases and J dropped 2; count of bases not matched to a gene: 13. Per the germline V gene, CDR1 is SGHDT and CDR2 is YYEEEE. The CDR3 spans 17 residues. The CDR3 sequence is CASSALLSGSPTDTQYF. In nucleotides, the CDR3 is TGTGCCAGCAGTGCCCTTTTGAGCGGGAGCCCCACAGATACGCAGTATTTT.

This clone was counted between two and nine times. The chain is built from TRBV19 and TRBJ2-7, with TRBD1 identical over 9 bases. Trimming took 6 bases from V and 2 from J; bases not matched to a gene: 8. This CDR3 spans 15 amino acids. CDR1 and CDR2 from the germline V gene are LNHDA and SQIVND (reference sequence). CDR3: CASSPGTGKPYEQYF. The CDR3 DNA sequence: TGTGCCAGTAGCCCCGGGACAGGGAAACCCTACGAGCAGTACTTC.

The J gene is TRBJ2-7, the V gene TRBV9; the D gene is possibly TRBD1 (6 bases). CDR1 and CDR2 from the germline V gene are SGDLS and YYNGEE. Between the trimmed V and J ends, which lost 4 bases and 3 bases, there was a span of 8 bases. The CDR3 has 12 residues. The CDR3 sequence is CASSPTGYEQYF. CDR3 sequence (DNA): TGTGCCAGCAGCCCGACAGGCTACGAGCAGTACTTC.

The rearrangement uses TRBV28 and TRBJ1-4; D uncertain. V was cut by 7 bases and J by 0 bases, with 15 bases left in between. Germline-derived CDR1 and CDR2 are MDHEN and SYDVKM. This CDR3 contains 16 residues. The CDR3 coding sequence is TGTGCCAGCAACATCCTAGAAGGAGCAACTAATGAAAAACTGTTTTTT. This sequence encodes CASNILEGATNEKLFF.

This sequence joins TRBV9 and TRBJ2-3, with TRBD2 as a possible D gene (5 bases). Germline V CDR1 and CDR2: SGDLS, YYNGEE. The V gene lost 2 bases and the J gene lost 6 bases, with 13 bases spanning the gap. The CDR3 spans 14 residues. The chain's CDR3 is CASSVLAGSDTQYF. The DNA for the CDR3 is TGTGCCAGCAGCGTTCTAGCTGGTTCCGATACGCAGTATTTT.

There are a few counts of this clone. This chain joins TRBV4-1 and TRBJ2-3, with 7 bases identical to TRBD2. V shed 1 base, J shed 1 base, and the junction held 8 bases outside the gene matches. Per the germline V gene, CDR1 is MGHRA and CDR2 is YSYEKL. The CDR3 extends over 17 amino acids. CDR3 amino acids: CASSQVLGGGGTDTQYF. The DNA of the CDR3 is TGCGCCAGCAGCCAAGTGCTAGGCGGGGGAGGCACAGATACGCAGTATTTT.

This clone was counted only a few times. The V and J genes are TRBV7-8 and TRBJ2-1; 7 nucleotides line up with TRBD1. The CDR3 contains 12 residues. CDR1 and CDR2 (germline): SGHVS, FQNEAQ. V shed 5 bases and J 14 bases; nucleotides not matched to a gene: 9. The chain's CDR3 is CASSRTTGVEFF. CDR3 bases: TGTGCCAGCAGCCGCACTACAGGGGTGGAGTTCTTC.

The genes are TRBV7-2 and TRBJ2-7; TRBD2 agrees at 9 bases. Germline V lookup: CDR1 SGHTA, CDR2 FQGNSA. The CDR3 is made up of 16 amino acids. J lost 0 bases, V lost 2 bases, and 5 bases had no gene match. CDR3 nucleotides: TGTGCCAGCAGCTTACCCCCTAGCGGGGACTCCTACGAGCAGTACTTC. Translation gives CASSLPPSGDSYEQYF.

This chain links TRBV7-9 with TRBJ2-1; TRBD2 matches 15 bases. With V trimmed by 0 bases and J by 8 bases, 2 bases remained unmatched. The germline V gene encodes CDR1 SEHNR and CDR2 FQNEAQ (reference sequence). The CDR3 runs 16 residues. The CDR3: CASSLAGLAGGHEQFF. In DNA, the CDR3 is TGTGCCAGCAGCTTAGCCGGACTAGCGGGGGGGCATGAGCAGTTCTTC.

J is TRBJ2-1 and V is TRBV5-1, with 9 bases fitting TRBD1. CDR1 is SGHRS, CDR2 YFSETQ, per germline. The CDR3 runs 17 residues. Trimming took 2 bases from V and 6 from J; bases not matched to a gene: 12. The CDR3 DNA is TGCGCCAGCAGCTTCCGGCCGGGGGACAGGGAATTCAATGAGCAGTTCTTC. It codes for CASSFRPGDREFNEQFF.

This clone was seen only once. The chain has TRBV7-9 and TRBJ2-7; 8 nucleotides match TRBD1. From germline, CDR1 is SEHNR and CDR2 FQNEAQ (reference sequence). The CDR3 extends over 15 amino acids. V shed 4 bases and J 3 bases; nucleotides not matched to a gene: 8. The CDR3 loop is CASSSTGTGLYEQYF. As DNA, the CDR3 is TGTGCCAGCAGCTCAACCGGGACAGGACTCTACGAGCAGTACTTC.

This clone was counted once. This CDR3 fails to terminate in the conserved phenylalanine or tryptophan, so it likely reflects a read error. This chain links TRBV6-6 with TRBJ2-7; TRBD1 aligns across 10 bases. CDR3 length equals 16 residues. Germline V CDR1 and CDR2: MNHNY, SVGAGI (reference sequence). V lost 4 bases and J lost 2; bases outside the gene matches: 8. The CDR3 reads CASSSRRTGGAYEQYL. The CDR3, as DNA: TGTGCCAGCAGTTCCCGACGGACAGGGGGAGCCTACGAGCAGTACCTC.

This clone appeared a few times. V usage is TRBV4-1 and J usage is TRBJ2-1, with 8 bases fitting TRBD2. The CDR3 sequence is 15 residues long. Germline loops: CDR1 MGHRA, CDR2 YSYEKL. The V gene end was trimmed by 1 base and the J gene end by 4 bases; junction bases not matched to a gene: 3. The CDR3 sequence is CASSQAPSGYNEQFF. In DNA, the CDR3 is TGCGCCAGCAGCCAAGCCCCTAGCGGGTACAATGAGCAGTTCTTC.

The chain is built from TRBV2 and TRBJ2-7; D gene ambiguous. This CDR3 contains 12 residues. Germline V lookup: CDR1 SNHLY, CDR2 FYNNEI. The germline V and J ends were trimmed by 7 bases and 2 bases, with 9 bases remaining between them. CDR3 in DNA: TGTGCCAGCATGATGACAACCTACGAGCAGTACTTC. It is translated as CASMMTTYEQYF. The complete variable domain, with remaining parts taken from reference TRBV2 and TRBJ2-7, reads EPEVTQTPSHQVTQMGQEVILRCVPISNHLYFYWYRQILGQKVEFLVSFYNNEISEKSEIFDDQFSVERPDGSNFTLKIRSTKLEDSAMYFCASMMTTYEQYFGPGTRLTVT.

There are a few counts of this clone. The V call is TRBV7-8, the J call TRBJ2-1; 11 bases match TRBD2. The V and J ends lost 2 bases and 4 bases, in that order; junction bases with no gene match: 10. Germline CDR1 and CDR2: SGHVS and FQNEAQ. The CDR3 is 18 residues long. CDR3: CASSLWGEGLAVYNEQFF. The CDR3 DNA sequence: TGTGCCAGCAGCTTATGGGGAGAGGGACTAGCGGTTTACAATGAGCAGTTCTTC.

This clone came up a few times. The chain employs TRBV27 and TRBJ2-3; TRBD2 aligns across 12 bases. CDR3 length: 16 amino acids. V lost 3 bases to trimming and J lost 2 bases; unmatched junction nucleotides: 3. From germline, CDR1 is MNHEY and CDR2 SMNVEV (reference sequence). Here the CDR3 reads CASSFLAGGPTDTQYF. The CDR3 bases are TGTGCCAGCAGTTTTCTAGCGGGAGGGCCCACAGATACGCAGTATTTT.

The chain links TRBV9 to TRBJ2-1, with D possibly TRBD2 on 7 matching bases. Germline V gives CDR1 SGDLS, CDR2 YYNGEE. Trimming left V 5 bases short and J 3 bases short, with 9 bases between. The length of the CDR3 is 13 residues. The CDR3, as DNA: TGTGCCAGCAGAGGGGGGGTCTACAATGAGCAGTTCTTC. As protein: CASRGGVYNEQFF.

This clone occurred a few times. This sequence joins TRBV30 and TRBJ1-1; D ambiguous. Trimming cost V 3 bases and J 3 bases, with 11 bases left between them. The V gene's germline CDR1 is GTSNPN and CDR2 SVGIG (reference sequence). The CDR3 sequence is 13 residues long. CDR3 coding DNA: TGTGCCTGGAGCGAAGTACATTACACTGAAGCTTTCTTT. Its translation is CAWSEVHYTEAFF.